Each of the 22 T cell receptor beta chains below was sequenced from the same sample in a study of blood T cell repertoires in COVID-19. This table comes from immunoSEQ multiplex PCR, and its TCRdb copy is limited to in-frame clones, with some not included. The sample contains about 70,000 clones, approximately 80% of which appear only once. The sample consisted of peripheral blood. All receptors derive from a man between 70 and 80 years old who had recovered from COVID-19.

This clone came up once. V gene TRBV5-8 combines with J gene TRBJ1-2; TRBD1 agrees at 9 bases. V lost 3 bases and J lost 3; bases outside the gene matches: 6. Germline assignment: CDR1 SGHTS and CDR2 YDEGEE. The CDR3 extends over 15 amino acids. As DNA, the CDR3 is TGTGCCAGCAGCTCTTTGGACAGGGGTGACTATGGCTACACCTTC. Amino acids: CASSSLDRGDYGYTF.

This chain connects TRBV3-1 (or the pseudogene TRBV3-2) to TRBJ2-3, with D possibly matching TRBD1 (5 bases). Germline-derived CDR1 and CDR2 are LGHDT and YNNKEL (reference sequence). The V gene lost 4 bases and the J gene lost 6 bases, with 11 bases spanning the gap. The CDR3 extends over 13 amino acids. CDR3 bases: TGTGCCAGCAGCCGACAGAGCCGTGATACGCAGTATTTT. Its protein product is CASSRQSRDTQYF.

V and J are TRBV7-2 and TRBJ1-2, with TRBD1 matching over 7 bases. Germline loops: CDR1 SGHTA, CDR2 FQGNSA. The V segment lost 5 bases and the J segment 7 bases; nucleotides outside the gene matches: 13. The CDR3 is made up of 15 amino acids. CDR3 in amino acids: CASSPRLEGAGGYTF. CDR3 coding DNA: TGTGCCAGCAGCCCCCGACTCGAGGGGGCGGGTGGCTACACCTTC.

This chain joins TRBV6-5 and TRBJ1-5; possibly TRBD1 for D (5 bases). Trimming pared 2 bases from V and 3 bases from J, leaving 11 bases between. The CDR3 spans 15 residues. From germline, CDR1 is MNHEY and CDR2 SVGAGI. As DNA, the CDR3 is TGTGCCAGCAGTTACGTCTCAGGGAACAATCAGCCCCAGCATTTT. Protein: CASSYVSGNNQPQHF.

V gene TRBV28 combines with J gene TRBJ2-7; 7 bases align to TRBD1. Trimming took 7 bases from V and 6 from J; bases not matched to a gene: 18. CDR1 is MDHEN, CDR2 SYDVKM, per germline. This CDR3 region has 16 residues. DNA of the CDR3: TGTGCCAGCACCCAAGTCAATACTGGGACAGAGGGCGAGCAGTACTTC. Translated, it gives CASTQVNTGTEGEQYF.

The V and J genes are TRBV18 and TRBJ1-2, with 8 bases matching TRBD1. Germline loops: CDR1 KGHSH, CDR2 LQKENI. Losses at the gene ends were 3 bases for V and 5 bases for J; bases not matched to a gene: 2. The CDR3 contains 13 residues. The CDR3 DNA is TGTGCCAGCTCACCGGACAGGGAGTATGGCTACACCTTC. It translates to CASSPDREYGYTF.

This clone was seen a few times. The V call is TRBV12-5, the J call TRBJ2-7; D remains unclear. With 1 base removed from V and 0 bases from J, the gap between germline ends came to 7 bases. Germline CDR1 reads LGHNT; CDR2 reads FRNRAP. The length of the CDR3 is 14 residues. The CDR3: CASGLDSNSYEQYF. The CDR3, as DNA: TGTGCTAGTGGTTTGGACAGCAACTCCTACGAGCAGTACTTC.

The chain links TRBV5-5 to TRBJ2-7; D is perhaps TRBD1 (5 bases). CDR3 length: 16 amino acids. CDR1 is SGHKS, CDR2 YYEKEE, per germline (reference sequence). The V and J ends lost 0 bases and 1 base respectively, with 14 bases between them. In DNA, the CDR3 is TGTGCCAGCAGCTTGGAACCCCAGGGCAGGTCCTACGAGCAGTACTTC. It encodes CASSLEPQGRSYEQYF.

The chain employs TRBV3-1 (or the pseudogene TRBV3-2) and TRBJ2-1, with TRBD2 matching 8 bases. This CDR3 spans 15 amino acids. V dropped 5 bases and J dropped 4; count of bases not matched to a gene: 7. CDR1 LGHDT and CDR2 YNNKEL come from the germline V gene (reference sequence). The CDR3 nucleotides read TGTGCCAGCAGCGCTGGGACTAGGTTATACAATGAGCAGTTCTTC. Translation gives CASSAGTRLYNEQFF.

The chain has TRBV19 and TRBJ1-1, with D perhaps TRBD1 (5 bases). CDR3 length: 14 amino acids. The V gene lost 7 bases and the J gene lost 0 bases, with 12 bases spanning the gap. Germline CDR1 reads LNHDA; CDR2 reads SQIVND (reference sequence). The CDR3: CASTRTGMNTEAFF. In DNA, the CDR3 is TGTGCCAGTACTCGAACAGGTATGAACACTGAAGCTTTCTTT.

This clone was seen more than once but under ten times. The V call is TRBV5-1, the J call TRBJ2-3; 8 bases are shared with TRBD2. The J segment lost 5 bases and the V segment lost 6 bases, leaving 14 bases of the junction unmatched. CDR1 SGHRS and CDR2 YFSETQ come from the germline V gene. The CDR3 contains 16 residues. The chain's CDR3 is CASKSLKAGDGDTQYF. The CDR3 coding sequence is TGCGCCAGCAAATCGTTAAAAGCGGGAGATGGAGATACGCAGTATTTT. Using reference TRBV5-1 and TRBJ2-3 for the parts outside the CDR3, the full variable domain is KAGVTQTPRYLIKTRGQQVTLSCSPISGHRSVSWYQQTPGQGLQFLFEYFSETQRNKGNFPGRFSGRQFSNSRSEMNVSTLELGDSALYLCASKSLKAGDGDTQYFGPGTRLTVL.

This clone was observed a handful of times. The chain joins TRBV27 to TRBJ1-1; D not resolved. The CDR3 is made up of 14 amino acids. The ends were cut back, 4 bases at V and 5 bases at J, with 14 bases in the middle. The germline CDR1 and CDR2 sequences are MNHEY and SMNVEV (reference sequence). Here the CDR3 reads CASSSPRVGTEAFF. The CDR3 coding sequence is TGTGCCAGCAGTTCACCGAGGGTTGGGACTGAAGCTTTCTTT.

This chain connects TRBV5-4 to TRBJ2-1; 16 nucleotides align to TRBD2. The V gene's germline CDR1 is SGHNT and CDR2 YYREEE (reference sequence). V shed 3 bases, J shed 9 bases, and the junction held 6 bases outside the gene matches. The CDR3 covers 16 residues. This CDR3 reads CASSSGTSGGAGEQFF. Written as DNA, the CDR3 is TGTGCCAGCAGCTCAGGGACTAGCGGGGGGGCAGGTGAGCAGTTCTTC.

The J gene is TRBJ2-3, the V gene TRBV5-4; 10 bases align to TRBD2. The CDR3 totals 16 residues. Germline CDR1 reads SGHNT; CDR2 reads YYREEE (reference sequence). The trim removed 4 bases at V and 1 base at J, leaving 6 bases unmatched. The CDR3 protein is CASSPPLAGGTDTQYF. The CDR3, as DNA: TGTGCCAGCAGCCCGCCTCTAGCGGGGGGCACAGATACGCAGTATTTT. The variable domain in full, completed from reference TRBV5-4 and TRBJ2-3, reads ETGVTQSPTHLIKTRGQQVTLRCSSQSGHNTVSWYQQALGQGPQFIFQYYREEENGRGNFPPRFSGLQFPNYSSELNVNALELDDSALYLCASSPPLAGGTDTQYFGPGTRLTVL.

The V and J genes are TRBV5-1 and TRBJ2-7; maybe TRBD1 (6 bases). The CDR3 extends over 14 amino acids. V was pared by 0 bases and J by 6 bases, with 13 bases between. Germline lookup yields CDR1 SGHRS and CDR2 YFSETQ. The CDR3 is CASSLAQGPSEQYF. Here the CDR3 DNA reads TGCGCCAGCAGCTTGGCTCAGGGGCCCAGCGAGCAGTACTTC.

The chain joins TRBV7-3 to TRBJ2-1; no clear D. The ends were cut back, 3 bases at V and 5 bases at J, with 8 bases in the middle. Looked up from germline, CDR1 is SGHTA and CDR2 is FQGTGA. The CDR3 covers 13 residues. The chain's CDR3 is CASSFDLNNEQFF. The DNA for the CDR3 is TGTGCCAGCAGCTTTGACTTGAACAATGAGCAGTTCTTC.

The J gene is TRBJ1-1, the V gene TRBV7-2; 10 bases are shared with TRBD1. The germline gives CDR1 SGHTA, CDR2 FQGNSA. V was clipped by 5 bases and J by 4 bases; unmatched bases: 4. The CDR3 runs 14 residues. The CDR3 coding sequence is TGTGCCAGCAGCCCCGGGACAGGGGTCACTGAAGCTTTCTTT. Its translation is CASSPGTGVTEAFF.

The CDR3 nucleotides read TGCGCCAGCAGCCGAGTAAAAACGGGACATCAAGCTTTCTTT. It codes for CASSRVKTGHQAFF. The rearrangement links TRBV4-1 to TRBJ1-1; D may be TRBD1 (6 bases). This CDR3 region has 14 residues. From germline, CDR1 is MGHRA and CDR2 YSYEKL. Trimming removed 4 bases from V and 9 bases from J, with 18 bases in between.

This clone was seen just once. The rearrangement joins TRBV5-1 to TRBJ2-2; 12 bases agree with TRBD2. V was pared by 3 bases and J by 0 bases, with 3 bases of the junction left unmatched. Per germline, CDR1 SGHRS and CDR2 YFSETQ. This CDR3 has 17 amino acids. The CDR3 sequence: CASSSGLAGTNTGELFF. CDR3 DNA: TGCGCCAGCAGCTCAGGACTAGCGGGGACGAACACCGGGGAGCTGTTTTTT.

This clone occurred a few times. The rearrangement joins TRBV7-9 to TRBJ1-6; D not resolved. V gave up 4 bases and J gave up 2 bases, with 15 bases separating them. The CDR3 length is 17 residues. Germline loops: CDR1 SEHNR, CDR2 FQNEAQ (reference sequence). CDR3 protein: CASSSLAGSPYNSPLHF. CDR3 sequence (DNA): TGTGCCAGCAGCTCGCTTGCGGGGTCCCCCTATAATTCACCCCTCCACTTT.

This chain links TRBV9 with TRBJ2-5, with TRBD2 matching over 9 bases. CDR1 and CDR2 (germline): SGDLS, YYNGEE. This CDR3 is 17 amino acids long. V was clipped by 0 bases and J by 7 bases; unmatched bases: 13. CDR3 nucleotide sequence: TGTGCCAGCAGCGTAGACCCCGGGTCTAGCGGGACCACGACCCAGTACTTC. This sequence encodes CASSVDPGSSGTTTQYF. The entire variable domain, with the rest obtained from reference TRBV9 and TRBJ2-5, is as follows: DSGVTQTPKHLITATGQRVTLRCSPRSGDLSVYWYQQSLDQGLQFLIQYYNGEERAKGNILERFSAQQFPDLHSELNLSSLELGDSALYFCASSVDPGSSGTTTQYFGPGTRLLVL.

The CDR3 nucleotides read TGTGCCAGTAGTCCCGGACAGGGGGCCCTTCATCAGCCCCAGCATTTT. Translating gives CASSPGQGALHQPQHF. The chain recombines TRBV19 with TRBJ1-5, with 11 bases matching TRBD1. The CDR3 spans 16 residues. CDR1 is LNHDA, CDR2 SQIVND, per germline (reference sequence). The J segment lost 5 bases and the V segment lost 5 bases, leaving 8 bases of the junction unmatched.